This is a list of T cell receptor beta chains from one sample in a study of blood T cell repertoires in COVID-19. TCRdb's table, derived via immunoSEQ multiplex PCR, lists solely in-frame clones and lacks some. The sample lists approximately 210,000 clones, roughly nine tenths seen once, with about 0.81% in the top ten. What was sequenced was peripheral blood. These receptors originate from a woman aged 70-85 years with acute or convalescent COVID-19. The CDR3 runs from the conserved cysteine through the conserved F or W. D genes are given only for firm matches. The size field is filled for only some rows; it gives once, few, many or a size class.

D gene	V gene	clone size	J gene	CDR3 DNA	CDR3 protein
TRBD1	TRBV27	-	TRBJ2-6	TGTGCCAGCAGTCCCCTTACAGGGGGCTCTGGGGCCAACGTCCTGACTTTC	CASSPLTGGSGANVLTF
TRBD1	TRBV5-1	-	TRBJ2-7	TGCGCCAGCAGCATTGCCGGGACAGGGGTCTACGAGCAGTACTTC	CASSIAGTGVYEQYF
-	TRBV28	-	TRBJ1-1	-	CASSLFGAGTFF
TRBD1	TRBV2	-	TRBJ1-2	TGTGCCAGCAGGGCGGACAGGGCCCCTAACTATGGCTACACCTTC	CASRADRAPNYGYTF
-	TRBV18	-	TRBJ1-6	TGTGCCAGCTCACCACCTACAGGGAATAATTCACCCCTCCACTTT	CASSPPTGNNSPLHF
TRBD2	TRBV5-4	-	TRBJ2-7	TGTGCCAGCAGCCCGGGACTAGCGGGACTGTACGAGCAGTACTTC	CASSPGLAGLYEQYF
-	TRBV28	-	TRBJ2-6	TGTGCCAGCAGCTACCCCGTGGGGAGAGACTCTGGGGCCAACGTCCTGACTTTC	CASSYPVGRDSGANVLTF
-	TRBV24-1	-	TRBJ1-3	TGTGCCACCAGCCCGCGGTCCACGGCAGGAAACACCATATATTTT	CATSPRSTAGNTIYF
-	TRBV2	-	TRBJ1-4	TGTGCCAGCCGGGCAGGGTTCTATGAAAAACTGTTTTTT	CASRAGFYEKLFF
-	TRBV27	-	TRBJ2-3	TGTGCCACCCGGGCGGGAATCGGGGCAGATACGCAGTATTTT	CATRAGIGADTQYF
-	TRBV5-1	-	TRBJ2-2	TGCGCCAGCAGCCGAGAGGCCTTGAACACCGGGGAGCTGTTTTTT	CASSREALNTGELFF
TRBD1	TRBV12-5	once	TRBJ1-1	TGTGCTAGTGGTTTGAGGACAGGCACTGAAGCTTTCTTT	CASGLRTGTEAFF
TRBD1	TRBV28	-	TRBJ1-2	TGTGCCAGCAGTCCCCCCGGGACAGGCCGTGGCTACACCTTC	CASSPPGTGRGYTF
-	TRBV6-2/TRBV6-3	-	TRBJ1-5	TGTGCCAGCAGCGACCGGGGGGAGCGGGCAGGGCAGCCCCAGCATTTT	CASSDRGERAGQPQHF
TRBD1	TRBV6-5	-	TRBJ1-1	TGTGCCAGCAAAAACAGGGGAAGCACTGAAGCTTTCTTT	CASKNRGSTEAFF
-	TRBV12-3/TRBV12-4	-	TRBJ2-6	TGTGCCAGCAGCCCCGGGACACCTTACCCCCGTTTC	CASSPGTPYPRF
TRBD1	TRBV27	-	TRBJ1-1	TGTTCAGGGGGTCCCCTTTGTCTAATGAACACTGAAGCTTTCTTT	CSGGPLCLMNTEAFF
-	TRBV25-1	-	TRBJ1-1	TGTGCCAGCAGTGATAGCGGTTGGGGGGTAAGAAACACTGAAGCTTTCTTT	CASSDSGWGVRNTEAFF
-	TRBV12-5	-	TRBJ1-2	TGTGCTAGTGGTTTGGTGGAGCTCCGGTATGGCTACACCTTC	CASGLVELRYGYTF
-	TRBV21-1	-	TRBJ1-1	TGTGCCAGCAGCAAACCCCAGAGGGGGATGAACACTGAAGCTTTCTTT	CASSKPQRGMNTEAFF
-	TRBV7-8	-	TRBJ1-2	TGTGCCAGCAGCTTGGCGGGAGCTAACTATGGCTACACCTTC	CASSLAGANYGYTF
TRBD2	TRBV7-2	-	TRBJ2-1	TGTGCCAGCAGCTTGGGCCTCAGCGGGGGGCGGAATGAGCAGTTCTTC	CASSLGLSGGRNEQFF
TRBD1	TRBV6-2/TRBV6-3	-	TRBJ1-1	TGTGCCAGCAGCGCTCTGACAGGGGGAGCGATGAACACTGAAGCTTTCTTT	CASSALTGGAMNTEAFF
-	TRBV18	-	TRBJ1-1	TGTGCCAGCTCACCTCGCGGGGGCGAAGTGGCTTTCTTT	CASSPRGGEVAFF
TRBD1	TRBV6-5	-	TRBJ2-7	TGTGCCAGCACCCGGGACAGGGAAGGCGAGCAGTACTTC	CASTRDREGEQYF
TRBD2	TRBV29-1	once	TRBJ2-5	TGCAGCGCTGGGACTAGGTTGGGCGAGACCCAGTACTTC	CSAGTRLGETQYF
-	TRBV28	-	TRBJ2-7	TGTGCCAGCAGGTTACGGGGGTACGAGCAGTACTTC	CASRLRGYEQYF
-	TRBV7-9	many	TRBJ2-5	TGTGCCAGCAGCGGATACGCGGATAGGGGCCCCCAAGAGACCCAGTACTTC	CASSGYADRGPQETQYF
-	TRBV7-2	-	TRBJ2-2	TGTGCCAGCAGCATCGGGACTGCTAGGACCGGGGAGCTGTTTTTT	CASSIGTARTGELFF
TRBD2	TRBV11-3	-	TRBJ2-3	TGTGCCAGCAGCTTAACTAGCGGCACAGATACGCAGTATTTT	CASSLTSGTDTQYF
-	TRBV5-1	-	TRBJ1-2	TGCGCCAGCAGCCCGTCGACAGGACTGGCCAGAGCGGGCTACACCTTC	CASSPSTGLARAGYTF
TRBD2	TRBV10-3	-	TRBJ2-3	TGTGCCATCAGTGAGGGGAGACTAGCGGGGGGTGCTGGAGATACGCAGTATTTT	CAISEGRLAGGAGDTQYF
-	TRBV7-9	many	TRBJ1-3	TGTGCCAGCAGCCCAAGGGGCCTCTCTGGAAACACCATATATTTT	CASSPRGLSGNTIYF
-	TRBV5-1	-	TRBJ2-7	TGCGCCAGCAGCTTGGAGCAGGGGAATTACGAGCAGTACTTC	CASSLEQGNYEQYF
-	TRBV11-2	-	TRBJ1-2	TGTGCCAGCAGCTTAGTAGGCGGACTTAACTATGGCTACACCTTC	CASSLVGGLNYGYTF
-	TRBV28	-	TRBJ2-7	TGTGCCAGCAGTCCCATTATTTTGGCAGGGGACTACGAGCAGTACTTC	CASSPIILAGDYEQYF
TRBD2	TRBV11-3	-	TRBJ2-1	TGTGCCAGCAGCTTTGGAAAGGGACTAGCGGGGAGTGAGCAGTTCTTC	CASSFGKGLAGSEQFF
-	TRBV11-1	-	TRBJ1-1	TGTGCCAGCACCCTTCCCGGGGTCTTGAACACTGAAGCTTTCTTT	CASTLPGVLNTEAFF
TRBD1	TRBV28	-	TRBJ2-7	TGTGCCAGCAGTCCGACAGGGAACGAGCAGTACTTC	CASSPTGNEQYF
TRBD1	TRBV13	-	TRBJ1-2	TGTGCCAGCAGCCAAGGACAGGGCTATGGCTACACCTTC	CASSQGQGYGYTF
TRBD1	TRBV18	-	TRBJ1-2	TGTGCCAGCTCACCACAGGGGGCGATCGGCTACACCTTC	CASSPQGAIGYTF
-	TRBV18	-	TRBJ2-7	TGTGCCAGCTCACCGCATTCTCAGGGAATCTACGAGCAGTACTTC	CASSPHSQGIYEQYF